These 23 T cell receptor beta chains originate from one sample sequenced in a study of cytomegalovirus exposure and HLA in healthy donors (dated by TCRdb to 2016 to 2017). The method behind the library was the immunoSEQ multiplex PCR assay. A mixture of 60 forward primers for TCR Vbeta segments and 13 reverse primers for TCR Jbeta segments was used in the multiplex PCR. The table was pulled from immuneACCESS by TCRdb, which kept in-frame rearrangements only. Such tables lose some clones; where checked, under half of the loss comes from unresolved V genes, and the rest has no known cause. Here the sample has about 180,000 clones; around four fifths occur a single time. 3.7% of the sample is held by the ten biggest clonotypes. Sequencing was done on a sample of PBMCs. These receptors were collected from an older woman in good health and CMV-seropositive.

The J gene is TRBJ2-7, the V gene TRBV7-9; 9 nucleotides agree with TRBD1. Germline CDR1 SEHNR, CDR2 FQNEAQ (reference sequence). The CDR3 loop spans 14 amino acids. With 4 bases clipped from V and 5 bases from J, the junction kept 6 bases outside the gene matches. CDR3 in amino acids: CASSSSGTGNEQYF. The CDR3, as DNA: TGTGCCAGCAGCTCCTCCGGGACAGGGAACGAGCAGTACTTC.

This clone was recorded a few times. The gene calls are TRBV5-1 and TRBJ1-2; D not certain. Trimming stripped 0 bases from V and 2 bases from J, with 8 bases between. Germline V gives CDR1 SGHRS, CDR2 YFSETQ. The CDR3 runs to 14 residues. CDR3 coding DNA: TGCGCCAGCAGCTTGGTTCCGGAGAACTATGGCTACACCTTC. It yields the protein CASSLVPENYGYTF.

In the case of this clone: One junction end disagrees with the germline gene, perhaps due to a read error. The V gene is TRBV5-1, the J gene TRBJ2-6; maybe TRBD1 (5 bases). Germline V gives CDR1 SGHRS, CDR2 YFSETQ. The CDR3 is 16 residues long. The CDR3 region has the DNA TGCGCCAGCAGCGCCCTGGCCAGCTCTGGGGCCAACGGCCTGACTTTC. Translation gives CASSALASSGANGLTF.

This sequence joins TRBV4-1 and TRBJ2-1, with 16 bases fitting TRBD2. The germline CDR1 and CDR2 sequences are MGHRA and YSYEKL. Trimming removed 3 bases from V and 0 bases from J; junction bases left unmatched: 2. The CDR3 sequence is 18 residues long. CDR3 sequence: CASSQGLAGGSSYNEQFF. The CDR3 DNA sequence: TGCGCCAGCAGCCAGGGACTAGCGGGAGGGAGCTCCTACAATGAGCAGTTCTTC.

The chain joins TRBV11-3 to TRBJ2-1, with 9 bases aligning to TRBD2. Unmatched junction bases numbered 9, after V lost 5 bases and J lost 7 bases. CDR1 is SGHNT and CDR2 is YENEEA in the germline V gene. The CDR3 sequence is 15 residues long. Written as DNA, the CDR3 is TGTGCCAGCAGCCCAGCGGGGGGCCTGGATAATGAGCAGTTCTTC. Translation: CASSPAGGLDNEQFF. The variable domain in full, completed from reference TRBV11-3 and TRBJ2-1, reads EAGVVQSPRYKIIEKKQPVAFWCNPISGHNTLYWYLQNLGQGPELLIRYENEEAVDDSQLPKDRFSAERLKGVDSTLKIQPAELGDSAVYLCASSPAGGLDNEQFFGPGTRLTVL.

This chain uses TRBV5-5 with TRBJ2-7, with 9 bases matching TRBD1. Germline loops: CDR1 SGHKS, CDR2 YYEKEE (reference sequence). CDR3 size: 15 residues. Trimming cost V 4 bases and J 4 bases; bases outside gene matches: 9. The CDR3 sequence is CASSLRQGVSYEQYF. CDR3 nucleotide sequence: TGTGCCAGCAGCCTCCGACAGGGGGTTTCGTACGAGCAGTACTTC.

CDR3 residues: CASSVGQPYEQYF. In DNA form, the CDR3 reads TGTGCCAGTAGTGTAGGACAGCCCTACGAGCAGTACTTC. This rearrangement joins TRBV19 to TRBJ2-7, with D perhaps TRBD1 (6 bases). Germline V gene lookup returns CDR1 LNHDA and CDR2 SQIVND (reference sequence). Trimming removed 5 bases from V and 2 bases from J, with 10 bases in between. The CDR3 extends over 13 amino acids.

This sequence joins TRBV12-5 and TRBJ2-7, with 12 bases that match TRBD1. The CDR3 totals 15 residues. Germline V gene sequence: CDR1 LGHNT, CDR2 FRNRAP. Losses at the gene ends were 6 bases for V and 6 bases for J; bases not matched to a gene: 9. The CDR3 sequence is CASGPGTGGKGEQYF. The CDR3 nucleotides are TGTGCTAGTGGCCCCGGGACAGGGGGCAAGGGCGAGCAGTACTTC.

The chain combines TRBV5-1 with TRBJ2-1; 11 positions agree with TRBD2. V gave up 5 bases and J gave up 6 bases; unmatched junction bases: 7. CDR1 and CDR2 (germline): SGHRS, YFSETQ. The CDR3 contains 15 residues. The CDR3 coding sequence is TGCGCCAGCAGACCTGGACTAGCGGGCCTCAATGAGCAGTTCTTC. This encodes CASRPGLAGLNEQFF. The whole variable domain, filled in from reference TRBV5-1 and TRBJ2-1, reads KAGVTQTPRYLIKTRGQQVTLSCSPISGHRSVSWYQQTPGQGLQFLFEYFSETQRNKGNFPGRFSGRQFSNSRSEMNVSTLELGDSALYLCASRPGLAGLNEQFFGPGTRLTVL.

This clone was recorded a few times. V and J are TRBV6-6 and TRBJ1-5; perhaps TRBD1 as D (5 bases). This CDR3 contains 15 residues. Trimming removed 6 bases from V and 4 bases from J, with 16 bases in between. Germline loops: CDR1 MNHNY, CDR2 SVGAGI (reference sequence). The CDR3 loop reads CASRGRWGGNQPQHF. DNA of the CDR3: TGTGCCAGCAGGGGCCGATGGGGGGGTAATCAGCCCCAGCATTTT.

This chain joins TRBV19 and TRBJ2-2; 10 positions agree with TRBD2. This CDR3 has 16 residues. Germline trimming cut 6 bases from V and 0 bases from J; bases unmatched to any gene: 4. Germline V gives CDR1 LNHDA, CDR2 SQIVND (reference sequence). The DNA of the CDR3 is TGTGCCAGTAGGAAGCGGGAGGGATCGAACACCGGGGAGCTGTTTTTT. It specifies CASRKREGSNTGELFF.

The chain combines TRBV30 with TRBJ2-3; tentatively, D is TRBD1 (5 bases). The CDR3 is made up of 14 amino acids. V was trimmed by 3 bases and J by 0 bases, leaving 10 bases between them. Germline CDR1 reads GTSNPN; CDR2 reads SVGIG (reference sequence). CDR3 sequence (DNA): TGTGCCTGGAGGGACATTCCTAGCACAGATACGCAGTATTTT. This codes for CAWRDIPSTDTQYF.

The rearrangement joins TRBV7-8 to TRBJ2-3; 12 bases align to TRBD2. The CDR3 covers 19 residues. J was trimmed by 2 bases and V by 5 bases; bases with no gene match: 14. Germline assignment: CDR1 SGHVS and CDR2 FQNEAQ. This CDR3 is CASSLLDGGLAGNTDTQYF. As DNA, the CDR3 is TGTGCCAGCAGCCTGCTAGACGGTGGACTAGCGGGGAACACAGATACGCAGTATTTT.

CDR3 in DNA: TGTGCCAGCAGCCCTCCGGGACTAGCGGGAGGGCCAACCGGGGAGCTGTTTTTT. Its protein product is CASSPPGLAGGPTGELFF. J is TRBJ2-2 and V is TRBV7-9; 16 bases map to TRBD2. Germline assignment: CDR1 SEHNR and CDR2 FQNEAQ (reference sequence). This CDR3 contains 18 residues. The V gene end was trimmed by 5 bases and the J gene end by 5 bases; junction bases not matched to a gene: 8.

The V and J genes are TRBV5-1 and TRBJ1-3; D is perhaps TRBD1 (5 bases). Germline CDR1 is SGHRS and CDR2 is YFSETQ. The CDR3 totals 17 residues. Between the trimmed V and J ends, which lost 1 base and 0 bases, there was a span of 14 bases. The CDR3: CASSLLGGEHSGNTIYF. CDR3 nucleotide sequence: TGCGCCAGCAGCTTGCTGGGAGGGGAACACTCTGGAAACACCATATATTTT.

V and J are TRBV6-5 and TRBJ2-7, with 14 bases fitting TRBD2. The CDR3 is 16 residues long. V trimming: 4 bases; J trimming: 3 bases; junction bases outside the gene matches: 5. Germline V gives CDR1 MNHEY, CDR2 SVGAGI. The CDR3, as DNA: TGTGCCAGCAGTTCCACGGGGACTAGCGGGAGCTACGAGCAGTACTTC. This sequence encodes CASSSTGTSGSYEQYF.

The CDR3 DNA follows: TGTGCCAGCAGGCAGACAGGGGGCTATGGCTACACCTTC. This codes for CASRQTGGYGYTF. The chain carries TRBV28 and TRBJ1-2; 9 bases line up with TRBD1. From germline, CDR1 is MDHEN and CDR2 SYDVKM. The CDR3 loop spans 13 amino acids. V shed 6 bases, J shed 4 bases, and the junction held 3 bases outside the gene matches.

The chain combines TRBV19 with TRBJ2-1; 11 nucleotides align to TRBD2. The V gene end was trimmed by 4 bases and the J gene end by 6 bases; junction bases not matched to a gene: 5. This CDR3 has 15 amino acids. Germline CDR1 and CDR2: LNHDA and SQIVND (reference sequence). CDR3 coding DNA: TGTGCCAGTAGTAGCTCTAGCGGGGGGCTCAATGAGCAGTTCTTC. It is translated as CASSSSSGGLNEQFF.

J is TRBJ2-3 and V is TRBV7-9; 9 bases fit TRBD2. With 4 bases clipped from V and 3 bases from J, the junction kept 5 bases outside the gene matches. This CDR3 has 15 amino acids. The V gene's germline CDR1 is SEHNR and CDR2 FQNEAQ (reference sequence). The CDR3: CASSSIAGATDTQYF. The CDR3 nucleotides read TGTGCCAGCAGCTCAATAGCGGGAGCGACAGATACGCAGTATTTT.

This chain links TRBV29-1 with TRBJ2-2; 9 positions agree with TRBD1. In germline, CDR1 is SQVTM, CDR2 ANQGSEA. CDR3 length: 13 residues. Unmatched junction bases numbered 7, after V lost 7 bases and J lost 7 bases. This CDR3 is CSARTGAGGELFF. CDR3 sequence (DNA): TGCAGCGCCCGGACAGGGGCGGGCGGGGAGCTGTTTTTT.

The V gene is TRBV21-1, the J gene TRBJ2-1; the table's D call of TRBD2 was not tested on the DNA. TRBV21-1 counts as a pseudogene. This CDR3 is built from 12 residues. The CDR3 sequence is CASSKSCNEQFF. The DNA for the CDR3 is TGTGCCAGCAGCAAATCTTGCAATGAGCAGTTCTTC.

The chain is built from TRBV18 and TRBJ1-2, with D possibly being TRBD1 (6 bases). CDR1 is KGHSH and CDR2 is LQKENI in the germline V gene. Trimming shortened V by 2 bases and J by 6 bases, and 10 bases separated the two germline ends. This CDR3 spans 13 amino acids. The CDR3 DNA reads as TGTGCCAGCTCACCAGGACAGACAGATGGCTACACCTTC. Its protein is CASSPGQTDGYTF. Together with reference TRBV18 and TRBJ1-2, the CDR3 gives the full variable domain: NAGVMQNPRHLVRRRGQEARLRCSPMKGHSHVYWYRQLPEEGLKFMVYLQKENIIDESGMPKERFSAEFPKEGPSILRIQQVVRGDSAAYFCASSPGQTDGYTFGSGTRLTVV.

The genes are TRBV29-1 and TRBJ2-5; TRBD2 agrees at 15 bases. The CDR3 consists of 15 residues. V was pared by 5 bases and J by 6 bases, with 7 bases of the junction left unmatched. Germline values: CDR1 SQVTM, CDR2 ANQGSEA. CDR3: CSVSAGLAGGKTQYF. Written as DNA, the CDR3 is TGCAGCGTTTCCGCGGGACTAGCGGGGGGTAAGACCCAGTACTTC.